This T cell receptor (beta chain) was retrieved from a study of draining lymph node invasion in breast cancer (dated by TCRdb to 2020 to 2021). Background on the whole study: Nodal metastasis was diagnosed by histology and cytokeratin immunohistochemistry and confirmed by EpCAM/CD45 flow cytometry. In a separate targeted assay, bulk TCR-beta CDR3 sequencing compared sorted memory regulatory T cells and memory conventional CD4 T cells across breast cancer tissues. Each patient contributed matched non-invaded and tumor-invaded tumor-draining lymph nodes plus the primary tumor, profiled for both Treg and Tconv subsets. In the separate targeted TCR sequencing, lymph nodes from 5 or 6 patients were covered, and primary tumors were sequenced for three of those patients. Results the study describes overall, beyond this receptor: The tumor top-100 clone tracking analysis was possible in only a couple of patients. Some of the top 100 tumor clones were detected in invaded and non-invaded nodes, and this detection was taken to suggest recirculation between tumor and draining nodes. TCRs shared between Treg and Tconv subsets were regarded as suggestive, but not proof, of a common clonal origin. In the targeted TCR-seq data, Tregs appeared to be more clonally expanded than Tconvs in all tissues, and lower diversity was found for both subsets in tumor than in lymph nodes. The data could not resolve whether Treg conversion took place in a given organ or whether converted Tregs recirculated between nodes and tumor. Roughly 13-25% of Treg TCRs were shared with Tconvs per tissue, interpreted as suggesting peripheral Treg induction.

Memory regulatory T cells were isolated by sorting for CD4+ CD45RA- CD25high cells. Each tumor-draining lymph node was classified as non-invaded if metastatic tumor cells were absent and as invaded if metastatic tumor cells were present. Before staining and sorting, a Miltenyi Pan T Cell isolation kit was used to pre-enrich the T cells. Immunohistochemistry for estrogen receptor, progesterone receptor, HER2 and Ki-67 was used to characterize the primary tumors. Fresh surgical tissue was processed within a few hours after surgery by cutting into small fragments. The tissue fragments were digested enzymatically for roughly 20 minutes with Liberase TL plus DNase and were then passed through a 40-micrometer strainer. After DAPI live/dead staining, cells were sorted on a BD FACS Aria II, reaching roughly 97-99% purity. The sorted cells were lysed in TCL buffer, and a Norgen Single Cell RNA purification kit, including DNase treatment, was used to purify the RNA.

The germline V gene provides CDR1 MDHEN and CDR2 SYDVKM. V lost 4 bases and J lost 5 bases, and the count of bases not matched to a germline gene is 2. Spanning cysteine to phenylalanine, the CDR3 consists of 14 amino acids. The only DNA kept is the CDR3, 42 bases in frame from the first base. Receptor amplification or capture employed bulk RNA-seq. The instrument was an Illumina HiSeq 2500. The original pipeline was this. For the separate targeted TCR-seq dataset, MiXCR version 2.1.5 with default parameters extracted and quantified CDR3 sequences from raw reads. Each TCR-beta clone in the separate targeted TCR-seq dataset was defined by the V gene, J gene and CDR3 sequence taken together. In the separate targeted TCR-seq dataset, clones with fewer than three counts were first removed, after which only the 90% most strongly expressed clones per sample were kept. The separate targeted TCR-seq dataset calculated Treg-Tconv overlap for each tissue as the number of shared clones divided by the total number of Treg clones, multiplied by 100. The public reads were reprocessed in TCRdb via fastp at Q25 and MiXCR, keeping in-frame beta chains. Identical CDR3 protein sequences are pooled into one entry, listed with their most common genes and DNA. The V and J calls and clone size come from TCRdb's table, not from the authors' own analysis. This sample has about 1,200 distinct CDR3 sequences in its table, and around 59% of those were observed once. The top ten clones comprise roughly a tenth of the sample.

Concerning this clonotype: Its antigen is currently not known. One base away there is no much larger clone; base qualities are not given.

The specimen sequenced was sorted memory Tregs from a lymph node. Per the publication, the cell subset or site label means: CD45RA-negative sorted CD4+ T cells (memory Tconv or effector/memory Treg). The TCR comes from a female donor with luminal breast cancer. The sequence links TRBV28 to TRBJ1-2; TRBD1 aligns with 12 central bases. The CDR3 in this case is CASSSGQGAYGYTF. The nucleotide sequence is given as TGTGCCAGCAGTTCGGGACAGGGGGCTTATGGCTACACCTTC.